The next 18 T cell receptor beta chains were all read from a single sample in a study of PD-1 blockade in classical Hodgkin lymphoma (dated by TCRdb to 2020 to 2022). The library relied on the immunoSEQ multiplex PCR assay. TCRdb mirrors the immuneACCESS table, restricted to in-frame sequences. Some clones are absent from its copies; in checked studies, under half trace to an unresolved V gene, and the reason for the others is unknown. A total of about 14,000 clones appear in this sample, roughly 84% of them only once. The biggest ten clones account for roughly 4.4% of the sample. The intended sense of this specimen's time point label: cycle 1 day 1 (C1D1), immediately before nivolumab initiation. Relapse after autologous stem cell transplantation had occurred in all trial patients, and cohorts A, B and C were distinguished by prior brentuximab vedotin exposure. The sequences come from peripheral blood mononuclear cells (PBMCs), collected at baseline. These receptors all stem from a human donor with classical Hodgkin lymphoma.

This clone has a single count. CDR3: CASSYSPGQGGYEQYF. The CDR3 coding sequence is TGTGCCAGCAGTTACTCCCCGGGACAGGGAGGGTACGAGCAGTACTTC. The chain couples TRBV6-6 to TRBJ2-7; the match to TRBD1 covers 9 bases. This CDR3 has 16 amino acids. The V and J ends lost 0 bases and 4 bases, in that order; junction bases with no gene match: 7. Germline V gene sequence: CDR1 MNHNY, CDR2 SVGAGI (reference sequence).

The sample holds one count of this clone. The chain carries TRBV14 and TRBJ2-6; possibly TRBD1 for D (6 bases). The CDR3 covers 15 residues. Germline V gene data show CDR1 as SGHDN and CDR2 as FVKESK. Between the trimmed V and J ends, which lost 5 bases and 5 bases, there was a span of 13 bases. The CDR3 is CASSWGPGRANVLTF. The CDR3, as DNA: TGTGCCAGCAGCTGGGGGCCCGGGAGGGCCAACGTCCTGACTTTC.

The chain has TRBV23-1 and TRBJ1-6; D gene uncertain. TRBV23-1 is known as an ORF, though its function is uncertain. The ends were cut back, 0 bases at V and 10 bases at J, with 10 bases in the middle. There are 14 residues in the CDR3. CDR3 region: CASSQSLVESPLHF. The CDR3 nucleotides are TGCGCCAGCAGTCAATCGTTGGTGGAATCACCCCTCCACTTT.

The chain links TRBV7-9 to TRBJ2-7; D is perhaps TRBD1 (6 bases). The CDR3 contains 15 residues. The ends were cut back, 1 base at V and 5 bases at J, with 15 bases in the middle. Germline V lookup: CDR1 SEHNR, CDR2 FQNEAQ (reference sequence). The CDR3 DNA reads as TGTGCCAGCAGCTTAGATTGGGGGCTAGGGGACGAGCAGTACTTC. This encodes CASSLDWGLGDEQYF. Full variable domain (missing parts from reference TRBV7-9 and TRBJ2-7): DTGVSQNPRHKITKRGQNVTFRCDPISEHNRLYWYRQTLGQGPEFLTYFQNEAQLEKSRLLSDRFSAERPKGSFSTLEIQRTEQGDSAMYLCASSLDWGLGDEQYFGPGTRLTVT.

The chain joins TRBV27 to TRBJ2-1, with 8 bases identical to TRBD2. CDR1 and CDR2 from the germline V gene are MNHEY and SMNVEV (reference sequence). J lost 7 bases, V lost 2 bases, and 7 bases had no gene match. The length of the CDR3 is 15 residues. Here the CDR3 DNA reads TGTGCCAGCAGTTTAGACCGGGAGGGTTGGAATGAGCAGTTCTTC. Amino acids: CASSLDREGWNEQFF.

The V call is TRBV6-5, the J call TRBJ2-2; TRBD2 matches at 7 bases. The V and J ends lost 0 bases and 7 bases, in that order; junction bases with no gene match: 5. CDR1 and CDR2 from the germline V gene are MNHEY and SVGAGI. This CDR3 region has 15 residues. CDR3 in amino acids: CASSYSWGGGGELFF. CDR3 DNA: TGTGCCAGCAGTTACTCCTGGGGGGGAGGCGGGGAGCTGTTTTTT.

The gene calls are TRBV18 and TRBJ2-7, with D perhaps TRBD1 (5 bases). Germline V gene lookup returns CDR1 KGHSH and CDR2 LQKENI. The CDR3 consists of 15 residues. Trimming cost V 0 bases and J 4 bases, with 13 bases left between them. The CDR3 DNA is TGTGCCAGCTCACCACCAGGACAACCCTCTTACGAGCAGTACTTC. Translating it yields CASSPPGQPSYEQYF.

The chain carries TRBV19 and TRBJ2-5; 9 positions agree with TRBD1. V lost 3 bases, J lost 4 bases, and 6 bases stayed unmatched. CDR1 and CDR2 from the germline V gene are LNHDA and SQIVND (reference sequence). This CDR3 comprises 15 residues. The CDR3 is CASSIRGQGGETQYF. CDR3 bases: TGTGCCAGTAGTATCAGGGGACAGGGAGGAGAGACCCAGTACTTC.

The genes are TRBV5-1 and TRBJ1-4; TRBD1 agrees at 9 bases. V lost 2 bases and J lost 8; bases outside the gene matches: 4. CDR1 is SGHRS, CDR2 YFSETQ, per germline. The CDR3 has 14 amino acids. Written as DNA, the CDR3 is TGCGCCAGCAGCTTACAGGGGGCGGACGAAAAACTGTTTTTT. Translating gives CASSLQGADEKLFF.

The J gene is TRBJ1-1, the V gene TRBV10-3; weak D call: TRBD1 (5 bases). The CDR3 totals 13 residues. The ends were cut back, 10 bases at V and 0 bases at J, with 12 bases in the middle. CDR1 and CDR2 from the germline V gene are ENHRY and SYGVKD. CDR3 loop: CATATEMNTEAFF. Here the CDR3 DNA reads TGTGCCACCGCGACAGAAATGAACACTGAAGCTTTCTTT.

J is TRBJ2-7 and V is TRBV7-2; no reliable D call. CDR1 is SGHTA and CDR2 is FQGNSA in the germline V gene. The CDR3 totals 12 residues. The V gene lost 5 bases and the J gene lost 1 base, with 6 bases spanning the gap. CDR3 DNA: TGTGCCAGCAGCCCCGGATCCTACGAGCAGTACTTC. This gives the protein CASSPGSYEQYF.

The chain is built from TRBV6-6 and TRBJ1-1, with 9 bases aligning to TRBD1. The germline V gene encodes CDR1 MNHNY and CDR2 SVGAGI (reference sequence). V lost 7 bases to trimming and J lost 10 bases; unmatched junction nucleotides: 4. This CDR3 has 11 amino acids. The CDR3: CASITGGRAFF. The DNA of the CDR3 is TGTGCCAGCATCACAGGGGGCAGAGCTTTCTTT.

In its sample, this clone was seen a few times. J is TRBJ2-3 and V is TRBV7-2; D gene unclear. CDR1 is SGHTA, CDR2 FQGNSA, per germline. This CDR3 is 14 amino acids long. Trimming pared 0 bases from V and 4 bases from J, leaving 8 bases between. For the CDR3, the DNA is TGTGCCAGCAGCTTAGCTCTCCCGGCAGATACGCAGTATTTT. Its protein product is CASSLALPADTQYF.

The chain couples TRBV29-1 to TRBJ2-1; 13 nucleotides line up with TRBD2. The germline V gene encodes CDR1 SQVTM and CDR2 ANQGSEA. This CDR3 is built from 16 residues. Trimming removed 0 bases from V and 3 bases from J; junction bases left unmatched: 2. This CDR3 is CSVEDRTSGGYNEQFF. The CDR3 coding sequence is TGCAGCGTTGAAGATCGGACTAGCGGGGGCTACAATGAGCAGTTCTTC.

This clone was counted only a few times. CDR3 nucleotide sequence: TGTGCCAGCGGGGCGGGACTACATGAGCAGTTCTTC. It encodes CASGAGLHEQFF. The J gene is TRBJ2-1, the V gene TRBV2; 7 positions agree with TRBD2. The trim removed 8 bases at V and 8 bases at J, leaving 6 bases unmatched. This CDR3 has 12 amino acids. Germline lookup yields CDR1 SNHLY and CDR2 FYNNEI.

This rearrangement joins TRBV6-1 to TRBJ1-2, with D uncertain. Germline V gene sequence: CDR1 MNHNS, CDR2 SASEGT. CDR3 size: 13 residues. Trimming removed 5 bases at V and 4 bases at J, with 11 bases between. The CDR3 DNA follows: TGTGCCAGCAGTAGGGAACCGCGCTATGGCTACACCTTC. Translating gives CASSREPRYGYTF.

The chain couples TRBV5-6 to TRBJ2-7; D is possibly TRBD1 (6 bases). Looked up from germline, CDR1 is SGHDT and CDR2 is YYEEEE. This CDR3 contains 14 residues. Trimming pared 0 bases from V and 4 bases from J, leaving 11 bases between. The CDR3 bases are TGTGCCAGCAGCTTGGGGGACAAGCAATACGAGCAGTACTTC. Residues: CASSLGDKQYEQYF.

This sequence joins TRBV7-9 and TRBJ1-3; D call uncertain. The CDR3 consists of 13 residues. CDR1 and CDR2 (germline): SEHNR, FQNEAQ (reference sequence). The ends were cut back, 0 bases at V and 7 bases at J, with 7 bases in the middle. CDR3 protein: CASSLATGNTIYF. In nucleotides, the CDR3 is TGTGCCAGCAGCTTAGCAACGGGGAACACCATATATTTT.